A single sample gave rise to the 19 T cell receptor beta chains below, sequenced in a study of Graves' ophthalmopathy and Graves' hyperthyroidism. Amplifying from RNA transcripts, the study obtained TCR beta CDR3 regions. The first round was an RT-PCR with HTBI primers, and the second round was a multiplex PCR. TCRdb re-called the multiplex PCR reads through MiXCR, storing one row per CDR3 protein. The data show 660,000 or so distinct CDR3 sequences, over 40% seen once. The sequencing sample was made of peripheral blood. These receptors were collected from an adult man with Graves' ophthalmopathy.

Comments on this clonotype: An end of the junction does not agree with germline; a read error may underlie this. The rearrangement links TRBV15 to TRBJ2-5; D is undetermined. Germline loops: CDR1 LNHNV, CDR2 YYDKDF (reference sequence). The CDR3 has 12 amino acids. The CDR3 sequence: CAASSSRETQYF. As DNA, the CDR3 is TGTGCCGCCAGCAGCTCGCGGGAGACCCAGTACTTC.

This chain uses TRBV9 with TRBJ2-2; D may be TRBD1 (5 bases). Germline assignment: CDR1 SGDLS and CDR2 YYNGEE. V dropped 3 bases and J dropped 0 bases, with 9 bases sitting between them. This CDR3 spans 15 amino acids. CDR3 in amino acids: CASSGQGPNTGELFF. In DNA, the CDR3 is TGTGCCAGCAGCGGGCAGGGCCCGAACACCGGGGAGCTGTTTTTT.

This clonotype was detected a few times. CDR3 sequence (DNA): TGTGCCAGCAGCCAAGAGCTAAGGTACGAGCAGTACTTC. Encoded protein: CASSQELRYEQYF. This sequence joins TRBV3-1 and TRBJ2-7, with D hard to call. CDR1 and CDR2 from the germline V gene are LGHDT and YNNKEL (reference sequence). V lost 0 bases and J lost 4, with 7 bases in between. There are 13 residues in the CDR3.

This clonotype was counted only a few times. The chain has TRBV7-9 and TRBJ1-5; TRBD1 agrees at 11 bases. The trim removed 3 bases at V and 2 bases at J, leaving 6 bases unmatched. The CDR3 runs 17 residues. Per the germline V gene, CDR1 is SEHNR and CDR2 is FQNEAQ (reference sequence). CDR3 DNA sequence: TGTGCCAGCAGCTTGGTGAGGGACAGGGGGGGCAATCAGCCCCAGCATTTT. Translating it yields CASSLVRDRGGNQPQHF.

Ten or more counts support this clonotype. The rearrangement joins TRBV11-2 to TRBJ1-2; D not certain. The germline V gene encodes CDR1 SGHAT and CDR2 FQNNGV. The CDR3 has 12 amino acids. V lost 0 bases, J lost 6 bases, and 5 bases lay in between. The CDR3 loop reads CASSLEGNGYTF. CDR3 nucleotides: TGTGCCAGCAGCTTAGAAGGGAATGGCTACACCTTC.

This clonotype has more than one count but fewer than ten. J is TRBJ1-2 and V is TRBV10-3, with 9 bases fitting TRBD1. Germline V gene sequence: CDR1 ENHRY, CDR2 SYGVKD. Losses at the gene ends were 6 bases for V and 3 bases for J; bases not matched to a gene: 14. The CDR3 covers 17 residues. DNA for the CDR3: TGTGCCATCAGAGATACAGGGGGCGCGGGGGTCGACTATGGCTACACCTTC. Its translation is CAIRDTGGAGVDYGYTF.

The rearrangement links TRBV2 to TRBJ1-3; D might be TRBD1 (5 bases). V lost 6 bases, J lost 6 bases, and 12 bases lay in between. The CDR3 is 13 amino acids. Germline V gene data show CDR1 as SNHLY and CDR2 as FYNNEI. The CDR3 spells CASREGRTNTIYF. The CDR3 bases are TGTGCCAGCAGAGAGGGACGGACAAACACCATATATTTT.

This clonotype was seen many times. This chain links TRBV15 with TRBJ2-5; maybe TRBD2 (6 bases). The CDR3 loop spans 15 amino acids. The germline V and J ends were trimmed by 3 bases and 1 base, with 12 bases remaining between them. Germline V gene data show CDR1 as LNHNV and CDR2 as YYDKDF (reference sequence). CDR3 sequence reads: CATSRGPGVQETQYF. CDR3 coding DNA: TGTGCCACCAGCAGGGGCCCGGGGGTCCAAGAGACCCAGTACTTC.

This clonotype was found many times. V and J are TRBV20-1 and TRBJ1-1; D is ambiguous. Trimming removed 1 base at V and 3 bases at J, with 9 bases between. CDR1 and CDR2 (germline): DFQATT, SNEGSKA (reference sequence). The CDR3 has 13 residues. The CDR3 here is CSARAQQDTEAFF. Here the CDR3 DNA reads TGCAGTGCTAGAGCGCAGCAGGACACTGAAGCTTTCTTT.

CDR3 in amino acids: CSVELTGGGQETQYF. The DNA for the CDR3 is TGCAGCGTTGAGCTTACAGGGGGAGGGCAAGAGACCCAGTACTTC. The chain recombines TRBV29-1 with TRBJ2-5, with a possible D match to TRBD1 (8 bases). This CDR3 is built from 15 residues. The V gene's germline CDR1 is SQVTM and CDR2 ANQGSEA. Trimming removed 3 bases at V and 2 bases at J, with 16 bases between.

This clonotype was detected many times. This chain links TRBV10-3 with TRBJ2-6; D gene ambiguous. Deletions cut 3 bases from V and 2 bases from J, with 5 bases between. This CDR3 is built from 14 residues. In germline, CDR1 is ENHRY, CDR2 SYGVKD. This CDR3 is CAISESTGANVLTF. In DNA, the CDR3 is TGTGCCATCAGTGAATCGACTGGGGCCAACGTCCTGACTTTC.

The chain joins TRBV11-1 to TRBJ2-7, with TRBD1 as a possible D gene (5 bases). Trimming cost V 6 bases and J 1 base, with 13 bases left between them. Germline V gene sequence: CDR1 SGHAT, CDR2 FQDESV (reference sequence). The CDR3 totals 14 residues. The CDR3, as DNA: TGTGCCAGCAGTTCGCGACAGCTGTCCTACGAGCAGTACTTC. It specifies CASSSRQLSYEQYF.

This clonotype was observed many times. The CDR3 region is CASRLGTGNYGYTF. The CDR3 nucleotides read TGTGCCAGCAGACTTGGGACAGGAAACTATGGCTACACCTTC. The genes are TRBV12-3 or TRBV12-4 and TRBJ1-2; 8 bases are a match to TRBD1. The junction had 5 bases not matched to a gene; V was cut back by 6 bases and J by 2 bases. The CDR3 loop spans 14 amino acids.

Ten or more counts support this clonotype. The CDR3 reads CASRHRAQNTEAFF. CDR3 nucleotide sequence: TGTGCCAGCAGACACAGGGCCCAAAACACTGAAGCTTTCTTT. V gene TRBV12-3 or TRBV12-4 combines with J gene TRBJ1-1; possibly TRBD1 for D (6 bases). There are 14 residues in the CDR3. Trimming shortened V by 6 bases and J by 2 bases, and 13 bases separated the two germline ends.

The chain links TRBV2 to TRBJ1-5, with TRBD1 matching 11 bases. With 8 bases clipped from V and 7 bases from J, the junction kept 7 bases outside the gene matches. This CDR3 region has 14 residues. Germline V gene lookup returns CDR1 SNHLY and CDR2 FYNNEI. CDR3 region: CASLGTGGWQPQHF. The CDR3 DNA reads as TGTGCCAGCTTGGGGACAGGGGGGTGGCAGCCCCAGCATTTT.

The V and J genes are TRBV3-1 and TRBJ1-2, with D unresolved. This CDR3 region has 13 residues. In germline, CDR1 is LGHDT, CDR2 YNNKEL (reference sequence). Trimming shortened V by 0 bases and J by 5 bases, and 7 bases separated the two germline ends. CDR3 in DNA: TGTGCCAGCAGCCAAGAATCTCCGTATGGCTACACCTTC. Translation: CASSQESPYGYTF.

This clonotype was seen ten or more times. The genes are TRBV7-8 and TRBJ1-1; D unresolved. CDR1 and CDR2 (germline): SGHVS, FQNEAQ. V was shortened by 3 bases and J by 1 base, with 9 bases between the two germline ends. This CDR3 is built from 14 residues. The CDR3 region is CASSFLTANTEAFF. The CDR3 nucleotides are TGTGCCAGCAGCTTTCTCACCGCGAACACTGAAGCTTTCTTT.

The chain carries TRBV11-2 and TRBJ2-2; tentatively, D is TRBD1 (5 bases). CDR1 SGHAT and CDR2 FQNNGV come from the germline V gene. CDR3 length equals 16 residues. The ends were cut back, 5 bases at V and 2 bases at J, with 15 bases in the middle. The CDR3 region is CASSVPGFPNTGELFF. CDR3 in DNA: TGTGCCAGCAGCGTCCCAGGGTTTCCTAACACCGGGGAGCTGTTTTTT.

This clonotype was picked up many times. V and J are TRBV29-1 and TRBJ2-6; 12 bases line up with TRBD1. Germline values: CDR1 SQVTM, CDR2 ANQGSEA. J gave up 3 bases and V 6 bases, and 6 bases lay outside the gene matches. The CDR3 loop spans 16 amino acids. The CDR3 protein is CSVTRDRGLGANVLTF. The CDR3 bases are TGCAGCGTAACCCGGGACAGGGGGCTTGGGGCCAACGTCCTGACTTTC.